The sequence of this T cell receptor beta chain was determined in a study of PD-L1 blockade in urothelial cancer. Study-wide background: The study recovered a median of 141,255 T cells per blood sample.

Clones were sequenced by immunoSEQ multiplex PCR, and TCRdb holds only the in-frame ones, with some missing. The sample has 45,000 or so clones, around nine tenths seen once. The CDR3 totals 12 residues. Trimming stripped 7 bases from V and 9 bases from J, with 13 bases between. The germline CDR1 and CDR2 sequences are SGHTA and FQGNSA. Time point reported: pretreatment peripheral blood. This rearrangement joins TRBV7-2 to TRBJ2-1; the D is unclear. This sequence originates from a donor at least 40 years old with urothelial cancer. Material: PBMCs, obtained around atezolizumab (anti-PD-L1) treatment. The DNA for the CDR3 is TGTGCCAGCAACCGCGGAGTTGGTGAGCAGTTCTTC. It yields the protein CASNRGVGEQFF. The full variable domain, with the rest looked up from reference TRBV7-2 and TRBJ2-1, is GAGVSQSPSNKVTEKGKDVELRCDPISGHTALYWYRQSLGQGLEFLIYFQGNSAPDKSGLPSDRFSAERTGGSVSTLTIQRTQQEDSAVYLCASNRGVGEQFFGPGTRLTVL.